Listed below are T cell receptor beta chains from one sample, sequenced in a study of blood T cell repertoires in COVID-19. Using immunoSEQ multiplex PCR, the repertoire was profiled, and TCRdb retains in-frame clones only, with some absent. The repertoire includes approximately 310,000 clones, less than 85% of them detected once, and 1.9% sits in the top ten. The sample comprised PBMCs or T cells enriched from blood (not recorded which). The source is a woman under 40 who had been exposed to COVID-19. Each CDR3 is given with its conserved first and last residue. D genes are given only for firm matches. Not all rows give a size; the values are once, few, many and, for expanded clones, a class.

d_call: NA
j_call: TRBJ2-3
clone_size: NA
v_call: TRBV25-1
cdr3_nt: TGTGCCAGCAGCCCTCAAGGAGGGTTTGGCTTTTCAGATACGCAGTATTTT
cdr3_aa: CASSPQGGFGFSDTQYF

d_call: NA
j_call: TRBJ2-1
clone_size: NA
v_call: TRBV5-1
cdr3_nt: TGCGCCAGCAGGGGCCAGCAGTTCTTC
cdr3_aa: CASRGQQFF

d_call: TRBD1
j_call: TRBJ1-5
clone_size: NA
v_call: TRBV30
cdr3_nt: TGTGCCTGGAGTGTACGAAGCAGGGGGCCCAATCAGCCCCAGCATTTT
cdr3_aa: CAWSVRSRGPNQPQHF

d_call: NA
j_call: TRBJ2-7
clone_size: once
v_call: TRBV23-1
cdr3_nt: TGCGCCAGCAGGACAGGGAGGTATTTCTACGAGCAGTACTTC
cdr3_aa: CASRTGRYFYEQYF

d_call: TRBD2
j_call: TRBJ2-1
clone_size: NA
v_call: TRBV7-8
cdr3_nt: TGTGCCAGCAGCCCTAGCGGGGGGGCTGAGGATGAGCAGTTCTTC
cdr3_aa: CASSPSGGAEDEQFF

d_call: NA
j_call: TRBJ2-5
clone_size: few
v_call: TRBV7-8
cdr3_nt: TGTGCCAGCAGCTGGCGACTAGAAGAGACCCAGTACTTC
cdr3_aa: CASSWRLEETQYF

d_call: NA
j_call: TRBJ2-3
clone_size: NA
v_call: TRBV7-2
cdr3_nt: TGTGCCAGCAGCTTAGTGGGGGCCACAGATACGCAGTATTTT
cdr3_aa: CASSLVGATDTQYF

d_call: NA
j_call: TRBJ1-3
clone_size: once
v_call: TRBV4-1
cdr3_nt: TGCGCCAGCAGCCAAGATAGGAGGAGCAGGGAGGGCTCTGGAAACACCATATATTTT
cdr3_aa: CASSQDRRSREGSGNTIYF

d_call: TRBD1
j_call: TRBJ1-1
clone_size: NA
v_call: TRBV5-1
cdr3_nt: TGCGCCAGCAGCCCCAGAGCGGGACAGGGGAACACTGAAGCTTTCTTT
cdr3_aa: CASSPRAGQGNTEAFF

d_call: TRBD1
j_call: TRBJ2-2
clone_size: NA
v_call: TRBV2
cdr3_nt: TGTGCCAGCAGTAGGGAGACAGGGTTCACCGGGGAGCTGTTTTTT
cdr3_aa: CASSRETGFTGELFF

d_call: NA
j_call: TRBJ1-4
clone_size: NA
v_call: TRBV6-1
cdr3_nt: TGTGCCAGCAGTGATAGGAGGGATTGGAATGAAAAACTGTTTTTT
cdr3_aa: CASSDRRDWNEKLFF

d_call: NA
j_call: TRBJ1-2
clone_size: once
v_call: TRBV4-1
cdr3_nt: TGCGCCAGCAGCCAAGGCACATCCGATGGCTACACCTTC
cdr3_aa: CASSQGTSDGYTF

d_call: NA
j_call: TRBJ2-1
clone_size: NA
v_call: TRBV11-1
cdr3_nt: TGTGCCAGCAGCCCGGGACTGGGGGAGCAGTTCTTC
cdr3_aa: CASSPGLGEQFF

d_call: NA
j_call: TRBJ1-1
clone_size: once
v_call: TRBV30
cdr3_nt: TGTGCCTGGAGTTATACTAACACTGAAGCTTTCTTT
cdr3_aa: CAWSYTNTEAFF